The 3 T cell receptor beta chains reported below all come from one sample, sequenced in a study of CD8 T cells in Susac syndrome. After extraction with the RNeasy kit, about 0.45 to 1 ug of the RNA was reverse transcribed using random hexamers. TCRdb processed the immunoSEQ multiplex PCR reads anew with MiXCR; each CDR3 protein has one entry. The data show roughly 150,000 distinct CDR3 sequences, 90% to 95% seen once. Specimen: CD4+ T cells from PBMCs. The source of these receptors is a human donor in good health.

This clonotype was detected only once. The chain combines TRBV30 with TRBJ2-2, with D uncertain. The germline V and J ends were trimmed by 1 base and 1 base, with 7 bases remaining between them. The CDR3 consists of 14 residues. The germline V gene encodes CDR1 GTSNPN and CDR2 SVGIG (reference sequence). The CDR3 loop reads CAWSGTMNTGELFF. CDR3 nucleotides: TGTGCCTGGAGTGGGACCATGAACACCGGGGAGCTGTTTTTT.

The rearrangement uses TRBV5-1 and TRBJ2-5; D is perhaps TRBD2 (5 bases). Germline assignment: CDR1 SGHRS and CDR2 YFSETQ. The CDR3 is made up of 15 amino acids. The V gene lost 6 bases and the J gene lost 1 base, with 16 bases spanning the gap. This CDR3 reads CASTPGSGSQETQYF. The CDR3, as DNA: TGCGCCAGCACCCCGGGGAGCGGCAGCCAAGAGACCCAGTACTTC. Based on the CDR3 plus reference TRBV5-1 and TRBJ2-5, the full variable domain is KAGVTQTPRYLIKTRGQQVTLSCSPISGHRSVSWYQQTPGQGLQFLFEYFSETQRNKGNFPGRFSGRQFSNSRSEMNVSTLELGDSALYLCASTPGSGSQETQYFGPGTRLLVL.

The genes are TRBV20-1 and TRBJ2-3; a weak D match, TRBD2 (5 bases). The CDR3 covers 12 residues. Germline CDR1 and CDR2: DFQATT and SNEGSKA (reference sequence). Between the trimmed V and J ends, which lost 8 bases and 1 base, there was a span of 10 bases. CDR3 protein: CSLVGGTDTQYF. Written as DNA, the CDR3 is TGCAGTTTAGTGGGAGGCACAGATACGCAGTATTTT.